The 22 T cell receptor beta chains reported below all come from one sample, sequenced in a study of blood T cell repertoires in COVID-19. Repertoires were generated with immunoSEQ multiplex PCR, while TCRdb's copy carries only in-frame clones and drops some. The sample contains 200,000 to 250,000 clones, 84% of which appear only once. Sequenced input: peripheral blood. The source is a woman between 45 and 65 years old with active or convalescent COVID-19.

The J gene is TRBJ1-1, the V gene TRBV18, with 8 bases matching TRBD1. Germline CDR1 reads KGHSH; CDR2 reads LQKENI. This CDR3 is built from 14 residues. The junction had 6 bases not matched to a gene; V was cut back by 6 bases and J by 3 bases. CDR3 nucleotide sequence: TGTGCCAGCTCTCCTACAGGGGGGGACACTGAAGCTTTCTTT. This encodes CASSPTGGDTEAFF.

The chain has TRBV27 and TRBJ1-1; the match to TRBD1 covers 8 bases. Trimming at V came to 6 bases and at J to 0 bases, leaving 6 bases not matched to a gene. Looked up from germline, CDR1 is MNHEY and CDR2 is SMNVEV (reference sequence). CDR3 length: 15 residues. For the CDR3, the DNA is TGTGCCAGCAGCTCCGGACAGGGTTTGAACACTGAAGCTTTCTTT. It yields the protein CASSSGQGLNTEAFF.

The chain carries TRBV28 and TRBJ2-2, with TRBD1 identical over 12 bases. The trim removed 6 bases at V and 3 bases at J, leaving 2 bases unmatched. Germline V gene data show CDR1 as MDHEN and CDR2 as SYDVKM. The CDR3 has 15 residues. The CDR3 DNA follows: TGTGCCAGCAGGGGACAGGGGGCGTACACCGGGGAGCTGTTTTTT. This sequence encodes CASRGQGAYTGELFF.

CDR3: CATSRGGAGTGNPEAFF. CDR3 coding DNA: TGTGCCACCAGCAGAGGGGGGGCCGGGACAGGGAATCCTGAAGCTTTCTTT. V is TRBV15 and J is TRBJ1-1, with 9 bases lining up with TRBD1. The V segment lost 1 base and the J segment 6 bases; nucleotides outside the gene matches: 12. Germline V CDR1 and CDR2: LNHNV, YYDKDF (reference sequence). This CDR3 has 17 residues. Based on the CDR3 plus reference TRBV15 and TRBJ1-1, the full variable domain is DAMVIQNPRYQVTQFGKPVTLSCSQTLNHNVMYWYQQKSSQAPKLLFHYYDKDFNNEADTPDNFQSRRPNTSFCFLDIRSPGLGDTAMYLCATSRGGAGTGNPEAFFGQGTRLTVV.

This clone has a single count. The rearrangement uses TRBV5-5 and TRBJ1-5; 8 bases map to TRBD1. CDR3 length: 17 amino acids. Per germline, CDR1 SGHKS and CDR2 YYEKEE (reference sequence). V gave up 4 bases and J gave up 1 base; unmatched junction bases: 10. CDR3 loop: CASSPEPTGASNQPQHF. CDR3 nucleotide sequence: TGTGCCAGCAGCCCTGAGCCGACAGGGGCAAGCAATCAGCCCCAGCATTTT.

The chain carries TRBV5-1 and TRBJ1-2; 9 positions agree with TRBD1. The CDR3 totals 13 residues. V was pared by 5 bases and J by 7 bases, with 6 bases of the junction left unmatched. The germline gives CDR1 SGHRS, CDR2 YFSETQ. DNA for the CDR3: TGCGCCAGCAGACCCGGGACAGGGCGTGGCTACACCTTC. Protein sequence: CASRPGTGRGYTF.

The chain joins TRBV29-1 to TRBJ1-1; 9 bases line up with TRBD1. The CDR3 is 16 amino acids. CDR1 and CDR2 from the germline V gene are SQVTM and ANQGSEA. V trimming: 1 base; J trimming: 2 bases; junction bases outside the gene matches: 8. The CDR3 is CSVEGTGAGSNTEAFF. DNA for the CDR3: TGCAGCGTTGAAGGGACAGGGGCAGGATCAAACACTGAAGCTTTCTTT.

The chain is built from TRBV5-1 and TRBJ1-1, with D maybe TRBD1 (5 bases). V was clipped by 3 bases and J by 9 bases, with 12 bases between them. CDR1 is SGHRS, CDR2 YFSETQ, per germline. CDR3 size: 12 residues. CDR3 coding DNA: TGCGCCAGCAGCTCCACGACGGACAAAGCTTTCTTT. It specifies CASSSTTDKAFF.

There are a few counts of this clone. The rearrangement uses TRBV28 and TRBJ1-2; D uncertain. The CDR3 extends over 15 amino acids. With 6 bases removed from V and 4 bases from J, the gap between germline ends came to 18 bases. Germline CDR1 is MDHEN and CDR2 is SYDVKM. CDR3 bases: TGTGCCAGCAGCCCCGTAGCGGACGGCATCTATGGCTACACCTTC. This translates into CASSPVADGIYGYTF.

The chain uses TRBV16 and TRBJ1-5, with 8 bases matching TRBD1. Per germline, CDR1 KGHSY and CDR2 FQNENV. The CDR3 runs to 16 residues. Losses at the gene ends were 3 bases for V and 7 bases for J; bases not matched to a gene: 11. The CDR3 loop reads CASSQAGQGGRQPQHF. CDR3 bases: TGTGCCAGCAGCCAGGCCGGACAGGGCGGAAGGCAGCCCCAGCATTTT. The full variable domain, rest sourced from reference TRBV16 and TRBJ1-5, is GEEVAQTPKHLVRGEGQKAKLYCAPIKGHSYVFWYQQVLKNEFKFLISFQNENVFDETGMPKERFSAKCLPNSPCSLEIQATKLEDSAVYFCASSQAGQGGRQPQHFGDGTRLSIL.

This chain connects TRBV10-3 to TRBJ1-3, with 10 bases aligning to TRBD1. The CDR3 length is 15 residues. V shed 5 bases, J shed 4 bases, and the junction held 5 bases outside the gene matches. Germline CDR1 is ENHRY and CDR2 is SYGVKD. The CDR3 loop is CAISSRQGAGNTIYF. DNA for the CDR3: TGTGCCATCAGTAGTCGACAGGGGGCGGGAAACACCATATATTTT.

This chain connects TRBV18 to TRBJ1-4; D is unclear. The V end was cut by 6 bases, the J end by 3 bases, with 8 bases between. CDR1 is KGHSH and CDR2 is LQKENI in the germline V gene. The length of the CDR3 is 13 residues. DNA of the CDR3: TGTGCCAGCTCGCCCAGGTCTAATGAAAAACTGTTTTTT. It encodes CASSPRSNEKLFF.

The gene calls are TRBV12-3 or TRBV12-4 and TRBJ2-3; D remains unclear. V gave up 4 bases and J gave up 3 bases, with 5 bases separating them. This CDR3 spans 12 amino acids. CDR3 nucleotides: TGTGCCAGCAGTTCCAGGACAGATACGCAGTATTTT. Residues: CASSSRTDTQYF.

The V call is TRBV28, the J call TRBJ1-5; no firm D call. CDR1 is MDHEN, CDR2 SYDVKM, per germline. The CDR3 is made up of 14 amino acids. Trimming removed 2 bases at V and 4 bases at J, with 9 bases between. CDR3 coding DNA: TGTGCCAGCAGTTTACACGGGAGTAATCAGCCCCAGCATTTT. Amino acid sequence: CASSLHGSNQPQHF.

The V and J genes are TRBV28 and TRBJ2-7, with D possibly TRBD1 on 5 matching bases. CDR3 length: 13 amino acids. V was shortened by 5 bases and J by 2 bases, with 10 bases between the two germline ends. Looked up from germline, CDR1 is MDHEN and CDR2 is SYDVKM. CDR3 loop: CASSRTPTYEQYF. CDR3 in DNA: TGTGCCAGCAGTAGGACACCAACCTACGAGCAGTACTTC.

The chain joins TRBV11-2 to TRBJ2-1; TRBD1 aligns across 7 bases. The CDR3 contains 16 residues. Per germline, CDR1 SGHAT and CDR2 FQNNGV. With V trimmed by 8 bases and J by 2 bases, 12 bases remained unmatched. Here the CDR3 reads CASRTPQGYPYNEQFF. CDR3 DNA sequence: TGTGCCAGCCGAACCCCACAGGGGTACCCCTACAATGAGCAGTTCTTC.

The chain couples TRBV5-6 to TRBJ2-1; the D is unclear. V was shortened by 2 bases and J by 2 bases, with 8 bases between the two germline ends. The CDR3 covers 14 residues. Germline V gene sequence: CDR1 SGHDT, CDR2 YYEEEE. Written as DNA, the CDR3 is TGTGCCAGCAGCTTAACACACCCCTACAATGAGCAGTTCTTC. Protein sequence: CASSLTHPYNEQFF.

The V call is TRBV24-1, the J call TRBJ1-2; tentative D call: TRBD1 (5 bases). In germline, CDR1 is KGHDR, CDR2 SFDVKD. This CDR3 contains 13 residues. V lost 3 bases and J lost 3, with 7 bases in between. The CDR3 sequence is CATSDAGDYGYTF. DNA for the CDR3: TGTGCCACCAGTGATGCGGGGGACTATGGCTACACCTTC.

This clone came up a few times. The V and J genes are TRBV19 and TRBJ1-4, with 8 bases matching TRBD1. J lost 0 bases, V lost 8 bases, and 5 bases had no gene match. Germline loops: CDR1 LNHDA, CDR2 SQIVND (reference sequence). The CDR3 is made up of 15 amino acids. Here the CDR3 DNA reads TGTGCCAGTGCAGACAGGGGCTCAACTAATGAAAAACTGTTTTTT. Residues: CASADRGSTNEKLFF.

This chain joins TRBV4-1 and TRBJ2-2; 11 bases agree with TRBD1. CDR1 is MGHRA and CDR2 is YSYEKL in the germline V gene. With 5 bases clipped from V and 7 bases from J, the junction kept 15 bases outside the gene matches. CDR3 length equals 18 residues. The CDR3 sequence: CASSSWGKDRGRDGELFF. The CDR3 bases are TGCGCCAGCAGCTCCTGGGGAAAGGACAGGGGGCGGGACGGGGAGCTGTTTTTT.

J is TRBJ1-5 and V is TRBV6-5; maybe TRBD1 (6 bases). The CDR3 is 14 residues long. Per germline, CDR1 MNHEY and CDR2 SVGAGI. V was shortened by 5 bases and J by 4 bases, with 12 bases between the two germline ends. The CDR3 sequence is CASSPWTVNQPQHF. For the CDR3, the DNA is TGTGCCAGCAGTCCCTGGACAGTTAATCAGCCCCAGCATTTT.

The gene calls are TRBV11-3 and TRBJ2-5; 7 bases match TRBD1. The CDR3 sequence is 17 residues long. Germline assignment: CDR1 SGHNT and CDR2 YENEEA. V shed 1 base and J 5 bases; nucleotides not matched to a gene: 13. CDR3 sequence reads: CASSLATTGMNWETQYF. The CDR3 DNA follows: TGTGCCAGCAGCTTAGCCACGACAGGGATGAACTGGGAGACCCAGTACTTC.